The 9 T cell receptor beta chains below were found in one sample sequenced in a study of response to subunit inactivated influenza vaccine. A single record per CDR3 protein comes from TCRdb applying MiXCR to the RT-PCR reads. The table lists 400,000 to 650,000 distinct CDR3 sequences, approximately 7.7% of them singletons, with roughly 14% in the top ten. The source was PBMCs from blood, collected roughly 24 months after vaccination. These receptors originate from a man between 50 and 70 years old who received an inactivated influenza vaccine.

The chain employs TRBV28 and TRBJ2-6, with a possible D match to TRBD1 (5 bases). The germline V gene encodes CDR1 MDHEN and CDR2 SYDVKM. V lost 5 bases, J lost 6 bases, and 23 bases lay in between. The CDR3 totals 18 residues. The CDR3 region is CASSQRAGYGESANVLTF. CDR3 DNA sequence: TGTGCCAGCAGTCAACGGGCAGGGTACGGCGAATCGGCCAACGTCCTGACTTTC.

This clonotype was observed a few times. The CDR3 spells CATSGLAIPYEQYF. The CDR3 DNA sequence: TGTGCCACCTCGGGACTAGCGATCCCCTACGAGCAGTACTTC. This chain connects TRBV14 to TRBJ2-7; 10 bases are a match to TRBD2. The CDR3 sequence is 14 residues long. J lost 2 bases, V lost 10 bases, and 8 bases had no gene match. The germline V gene has CDR1 SGHDN and CDR2 FVKESK.

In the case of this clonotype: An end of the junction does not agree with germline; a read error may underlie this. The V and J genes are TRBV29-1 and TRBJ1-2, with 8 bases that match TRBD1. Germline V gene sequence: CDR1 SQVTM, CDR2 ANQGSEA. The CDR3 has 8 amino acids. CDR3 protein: CSVGTGPF. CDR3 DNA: TGCAGCGTAGGGACAGGACCCTTC.

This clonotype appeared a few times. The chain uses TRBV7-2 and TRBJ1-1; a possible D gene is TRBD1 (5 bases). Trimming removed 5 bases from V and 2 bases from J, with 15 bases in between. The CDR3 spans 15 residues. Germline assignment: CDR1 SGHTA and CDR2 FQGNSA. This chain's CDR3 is CASSPGTGLNTEAFF. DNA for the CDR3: TGTGCCAGCAGCCCCGGGACGGGATTAAACACTGAAGCTTTCTTT. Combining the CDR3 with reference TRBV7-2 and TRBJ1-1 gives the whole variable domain GAGVSQSPSNKVTEKGKDVELRCDPISGHTALYWYRQSLGQGLEFLIYFQGNSAPDKSGLPSDRFSAERTGGSVSTLTIQRTQQEDSAVYLCASSPGTGLNTEAFFGQGTRLTVV.

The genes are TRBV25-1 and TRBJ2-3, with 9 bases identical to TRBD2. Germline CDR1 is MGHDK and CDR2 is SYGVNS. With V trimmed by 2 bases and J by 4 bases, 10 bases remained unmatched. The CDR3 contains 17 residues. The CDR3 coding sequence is TGTGCCAGCAGTGAAGTGCGGGGGGGCCGGGTCTCAGATACGCAGTATTTT. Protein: CASSEVRGGRVSDTQYF. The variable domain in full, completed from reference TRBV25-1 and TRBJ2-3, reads EADIYQTPRYLVIGTGKKITLECSQTMGHDKMYWYQQDPGMELHLIHYSYGVNSTEKGDLSSESTVSRIRTEHFPLTLESARPSHTSQYLCASSEVRGGRVSDTQYFGPGTRLTVL.

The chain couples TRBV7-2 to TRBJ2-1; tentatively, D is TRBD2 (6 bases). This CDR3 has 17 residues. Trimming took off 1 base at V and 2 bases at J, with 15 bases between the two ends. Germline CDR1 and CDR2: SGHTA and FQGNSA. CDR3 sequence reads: CASSLVWLGGTYNEQFF. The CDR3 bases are TGTGCCAGCAGCTTAGTATGGTTGGGAGGTACCTACAATGAGCAGTTCTTC.

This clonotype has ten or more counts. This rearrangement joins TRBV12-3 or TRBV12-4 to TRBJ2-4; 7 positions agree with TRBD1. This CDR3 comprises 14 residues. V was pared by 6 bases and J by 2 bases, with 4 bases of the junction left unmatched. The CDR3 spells CASSQTGPKNIQYF. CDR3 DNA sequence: TGTGCCAGCAGCCAGACAGGGCCCAAAAACATTCAGTACTTC.

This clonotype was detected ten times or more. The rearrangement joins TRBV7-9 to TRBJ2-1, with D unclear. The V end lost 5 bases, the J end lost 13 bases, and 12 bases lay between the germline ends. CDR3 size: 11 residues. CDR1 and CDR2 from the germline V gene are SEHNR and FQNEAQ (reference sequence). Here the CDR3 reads CASSLNQIQFF. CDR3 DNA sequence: TGTGCCAGCAGCCTTAACCAGATTCAGTTCTTC. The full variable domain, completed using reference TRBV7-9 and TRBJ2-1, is DTGVSQNPRHKITKRGQNVTFRCDPISEHNRLYWYRQTLGQGPEFLTYFQNEAQLEKSRLLSDRFSAERPKGSFSTLEIQRTEQGDSAMYLCASSLNQIQFFGPGTRLTVL.

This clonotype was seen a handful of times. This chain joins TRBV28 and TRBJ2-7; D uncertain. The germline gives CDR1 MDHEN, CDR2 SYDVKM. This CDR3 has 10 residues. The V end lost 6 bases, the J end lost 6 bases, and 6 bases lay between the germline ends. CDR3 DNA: TGTGCCAGCAGCGGGCTCGAGCAGTACTTC. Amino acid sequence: CASSGLEQYF.